This T cell receptor (beta chain) derives from a study of cytomegalovirus exposure and HLA in healthy donors. Across the study: The approximately 120 validation repertoires were produced on the same platform as the 500 to 800 repertoires of the first cohort. This was reported in a later analysis.

Study results and limitations: That first-cohort TCR clusters tended to co-occur in the 130 or so validation repertoires was found in a later analysis.

The protocol was immunoSEQ multiplex PCR, while the TCRdb copy is restricted to in-frame clones and leaves out a portion. The sample has approximately 280,000 clones; 80% to 90% are singletons. With regard to this clone: Its antigen remains unknown.

CDR1 is MGHRA, CDR2 YSYEKL, per germline. V dropped 4 bases and J dropped 2 bases, with 15 bases sitting between them. The CDR3 runs to 15 residues. Specimen: PBMCs. The TCR sequence derives from a woman under 30 in good health and CMV-seronegative. This rearrangement joins TRBV4-1 to TRBJ2-7; D is possibly TRBD1 (6 bases). The CDR3 reads CASSPLDSTPYEQYF. In nucleotides, the CDR3 is TGCGCCAGCAGCCCCCTGGACAGTACTCCCTACGAGCAGTACTTC.